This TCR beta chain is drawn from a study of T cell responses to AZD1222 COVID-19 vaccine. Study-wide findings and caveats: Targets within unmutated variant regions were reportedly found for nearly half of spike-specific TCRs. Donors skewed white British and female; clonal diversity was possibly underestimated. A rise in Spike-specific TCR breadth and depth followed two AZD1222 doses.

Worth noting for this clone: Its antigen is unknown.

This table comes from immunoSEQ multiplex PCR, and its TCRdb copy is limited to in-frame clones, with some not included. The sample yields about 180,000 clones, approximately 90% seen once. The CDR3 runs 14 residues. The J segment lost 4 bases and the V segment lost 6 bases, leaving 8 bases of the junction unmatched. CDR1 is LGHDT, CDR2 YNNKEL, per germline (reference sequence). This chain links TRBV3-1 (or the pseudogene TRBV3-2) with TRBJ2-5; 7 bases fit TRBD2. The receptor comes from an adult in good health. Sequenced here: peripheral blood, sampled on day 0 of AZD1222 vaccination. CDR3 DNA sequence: TGTGCCAGCAGGCCCTCCGGCGGGGGAGAGACCCAGTACTTC. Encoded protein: CASRPSGGGETQYF.